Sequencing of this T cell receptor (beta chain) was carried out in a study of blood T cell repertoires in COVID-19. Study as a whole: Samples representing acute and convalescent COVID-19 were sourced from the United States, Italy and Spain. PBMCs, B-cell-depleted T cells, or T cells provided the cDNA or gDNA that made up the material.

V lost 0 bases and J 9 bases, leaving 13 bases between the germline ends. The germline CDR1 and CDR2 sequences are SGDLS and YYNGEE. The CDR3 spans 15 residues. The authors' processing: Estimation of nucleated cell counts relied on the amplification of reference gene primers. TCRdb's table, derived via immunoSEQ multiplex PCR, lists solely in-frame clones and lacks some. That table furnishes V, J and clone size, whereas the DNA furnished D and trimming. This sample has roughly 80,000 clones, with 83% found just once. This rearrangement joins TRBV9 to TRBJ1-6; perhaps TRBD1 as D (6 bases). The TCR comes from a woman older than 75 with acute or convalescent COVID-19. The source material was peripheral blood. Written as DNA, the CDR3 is TGTGCCAGCAGCGTAGAGGGCAGGGGATCTTCACCCCTCCACTTT. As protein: CASSVEGRGSSPLHF.